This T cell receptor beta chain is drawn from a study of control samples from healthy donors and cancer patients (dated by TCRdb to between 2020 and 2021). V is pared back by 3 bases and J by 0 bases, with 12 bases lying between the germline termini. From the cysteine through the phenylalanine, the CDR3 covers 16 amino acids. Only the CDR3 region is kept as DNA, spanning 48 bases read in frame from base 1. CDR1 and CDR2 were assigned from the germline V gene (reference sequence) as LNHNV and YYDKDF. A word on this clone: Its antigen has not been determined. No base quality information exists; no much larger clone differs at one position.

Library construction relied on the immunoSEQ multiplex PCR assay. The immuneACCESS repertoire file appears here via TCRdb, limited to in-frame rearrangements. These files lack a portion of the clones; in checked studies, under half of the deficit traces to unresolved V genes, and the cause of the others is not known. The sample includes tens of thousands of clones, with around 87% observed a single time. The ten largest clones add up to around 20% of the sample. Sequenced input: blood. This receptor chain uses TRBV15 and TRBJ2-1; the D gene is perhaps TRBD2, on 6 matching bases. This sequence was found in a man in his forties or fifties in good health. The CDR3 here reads CATSSRWRGSYNEQFF. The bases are TGTGCCACCAGCAGCCGATGGAGGGGCTCCTACAATGAGCAGTTCTTC.